One and the same sample provided the 32 T cell receptor beta chains below, sequenced in a study of regulatory T cells in long-lasting Graves disease. To make TCR beta libraries, researchers used iRepertoire HTBI primers and Arm-PCR of CDR3 regions. TCRdb passed the multiplex PCR reads through MiXCR, listing each CDR3 protein once. The data contain 200,000 to 250,000 distinct CDR3 sequences, roughly 19% of them seen just once; the ten biggest clones take up 10% to 15%. Time point of the sample: newly diagnosed GD, antithyroid drugs for less than 3 months. Making the TCR library involved RNA that had been extracted from PBMCs. The same data also went into a second study, on T cells in Graves' hyperthyroidism and ophthalmopathy.

This material consisted of peripheral blood mononuclear cells (PBMCs), taken at new diagnosis, from a patient treated with antithyroid drugs. These TCRs come from a woman aged 25-40 years with Graves disease.

This clonotype was detected many times. The junction departs from germline at one end; a sequencing error may be responsible. This chain joins TRBV12-3 or TRBV12-4 and TRBJ1-2; D is ambiguous. The CDR3 runs 12 residues. The chain's CDR3 is CTSSPNQEGYTF. In DNA form, the CDR3 reads TGTACCAGCAGCCCGAATCAGGAGGGCTACACCTTC.

This clonotype was seen many times. The rearrangement uses TRBV30 and TRBJ1-2; D unclear. Trimming stripped 4 bases from V and 2 bases from J, with 5 bases between. The germline V gene has CDR1 GTSNPN and CDR2 SVGIG (reference sequence). The CDR3 length is 11 residues. Here the CDR3 DNA reads TGTGCCTGGACAGAAAACTATGGCTACACCTTC. It specifies CAWTENYGYTF.

V usage is TRBV6-2 or TRBV6-3 and J usage is TRBJ2-7; D remains ambiguous. The length of the CDR3 is 15 residues. Germline V gives CDR1 MNHEY, CDR2 SVGEGT. V lost 0 bases to trimming and J lost 0 bases, with 9 bases between them. CDR3 residues: CASSYSQETSYEQYF. The CDR3 DNA reads TGTGCCAGCAGTTACTCTCAGGAAACCTCCTACGAGCAGTACTTC.

This clonotype was detected many times. V and J are TRBV27 and TRBJ1-5; a possible D gene is TRBD1 (6 bases). Germline V gene lookup returns CDR1 MNHEY and CDR2 SMNVEV (reference sequence). The germline V and J ends were trimmed by 8 bases and 2 bases, with 10 bases remaining between them. The CDR3 has 13 residues. The CDR3 DNA follows: TGTGCCAGCCGTGGACAGCGCAATCAGCCCCAGCATTTT. Translation: CASRGQRNQPQHF.

This chain links TRBV3-1 with TRBJ1-1; a weak D match, TRBD1 (5 bases). CDR1 is LGHDT, CDR2 YNNKEL, per germline (reference sequence). This CDR3 contains 13 residues. The V end was cut by 4 bases, the J end by 5 bases, with 11 bases between. The CDR3 is CASSPAGGTEAFF. The CDR3 DNA reads TGTGCCAGCAGCCCCGCGGGGGGGACTGAAGCTTTCTTT.

This clonotype occurred many times. This chain connects TRBV12-3 or TRBV12-4 to TRBJ1-4, with D maybe TRBD1 (5 bases). The V and J ends lost 5 bases and 4 bases respectively, with 17 bases between them. The CDR3 extends over 16 amino acids. The CDR3 reads CASSAGPTGRNEKLFF. CDR3 nucleotides: TGTGCCAGCAGTGCGGGACCGACCGGCCGTAATGAAAAACTGTTTTTT.

This sequence joins TRBV6-2 or TRBV6-3 and TRBJ2-3; 11 bases fit TRBD2. V lost 6 bases to trimming and J lost 0 bases; unmatched junction nucleotides: 8. The CDR3 has 17 residues. Germline V lookup: CDR1 MNHEY, CDR2 SVGEGT. The CDR3 DNA reads TGTGCCAGCAGCCCTTCTTTAGCGGGGGGGAGCACAGATACGCAGTATTTT. Its translation is CASSPSLAGGSTDTQYF.

This clonotype was seen at least ten times. The V gene is TRBV28, the J gene TRBJ1-4, with a possible D match to TRBD1 (5 bases). V was pared by 8 bases and J by 8 bases, with 18 bases between. Germline V lookup: CDR1 MDHEN, CDR2 SYDVKM. This CDR3 contains 14 residues. The CDR3 bases are TGTGCCAGCCGACGGAGTTTCGGGGGGGAAAAACTGTTTTTT. This sequence encodes CASRRSFGGEKLFF. Using reference TRBV28 and TRBJ1-4 for the parts outside the CDR3, the full variable domain is DVKVTQSSRYLVKRTGEKVFLECVQDMDHENMFWYRQDPGLGLRLIYFSYDVKMKEKGDIPEGYSVSREKKERFSLILESASTNQTSMYLCASRRSFGGEKLFFGSGTQLSVL.

The J gene is TRBJ2-5, the V gene TRBV6-5; D tentatively fits TRBD1 or TRBD2 (5 bases each). The CDR3 loop spans 15 amino acids. Germline lookup yields CDR1 MNHEY and CDR2 SVGAGI. The V gene lost 4 bases and the J gene lost 4 bases, with 16 bases spanning the gap. The CDR3 sequence is CASSWDHSAGETQYF. CDR3 sequence (DNA): TGTGCCAGCAGTTGGGACCATAGCGCGGGAGAGACCCAGTACTTC.

In this sample, this clonotype turned up a few times. A read error is possible here, since a much larger clone lies one base away. The chain couples TRBV2 to TRBJ2-4, with a weak D call TRBD2 (5 bases). Germline V gives CDR1 SNHLY, CDR2 FYNNEI. CDR3 length: 11 residues. In nucleotides, the CDR3 is TGTGCCAGCAGGGAGGTGTACGAGCAGCACTTC. Translated: CASREVYEQHF.

In its sample, this clonotype was seen many times. V and J are TRBV28 and TRBJ1-2; the D is unclear. The CDR3 is 13 residues long. Germline V gene data show CDR1 as MDHEN and CDR2 as SYDVKM. V was clipped by 10 bases and J by 4 bases, with 16 bases between them. The CDR3 DNA reads as TGTGCCACCTTCACGGGAGGCTTCTATGGCTACACCTTC. Its translation is CATFTGGFYGYTF.

This clonotype was seen more than once but under ten times. This chain joins TRBV3-1 and TRBJ1-2; TRBD1 aligns across 7 bases. This CDR3 is 15 amino acids long. The trim removed 4 bases at V and 7 bases at J, leaving 12 bases unmatched. The germline V gene encodes CDR1 LGHDT and CDR2 YNNKEL (reference sequence). The CDR3 coding sequence is TGTGCCAGCAGCCGACCGGCAGGGGGACCCTCTGGCTACACCTTC. It encodes CASSRPAGGPSGYTF.

V and J are TRBV20-1 and TRBJ2-7, with TRBD2 identical over 9 bases. V trimming: 5 bases; J trimming: 4 bases; junction bases outside the gene matches: 12. Germline V gives CDR1 DFQATT, CDR2 SNEGSKA (reference sequence). The CDR3 is made up of 15 amino acids. Here the CDR3 reads CSAPYVAGAGYEQYF. DNA for the CDR3: TGCAGTGCTCCCTACGTAGCGGGAGCGGGGTACGAGCAGTACTTC.

With regard to this clonotype: A read error is possible here, since a much larger clone lies one base away. The chain combines TRBV11-2 with TRBJ2-5, with 8 bases identical to TRBD2. This CDR3 is 17 amino acids long. Looked up from germline, CDR1 is SGHAT and CDR2 is FQNNGV. V shed 2 bases and J 5 bases; nucleotides not matched to a gene: 13. CDR3: CASSLRRGAHGGETQYF. The CDR3 bases are TGTGCCAGCAGCTTAAGGCGGGGGGCCCATGGGGGGGAGACCCAGTACTTC.

This clonotype was counted many times. This chain's CDR3 is CASSSPLGNEKLFF. The CDR3 DNA follows: TGTGCCAGCAGCTCCCCTCTAGGGAATGAAAAACTGTTTTTT. J is TRBJ1-4 and V is TRBV7-9; D is unresolved. This CDR3 has 14 residues. Trimming pared 4 bases from V and 5 bases from J, leaving 11 bases between. Per the germline V gene, CDR1 is SEHNR and CDR2 is FQNEAQ (reference sequence).

This clonotype was seen at least ten times. CDR3 protein: CASSPGLGSSYNEQFF. The CDR3 DNA sequence: TGTGCCAGCAGCCCGGGACTCGGGAGCTCCTACAATGAGCAGTTCTTC. V is TRBV7-2 and J is TRBJ2-1; possible D gene TRBD2, 6 bases. V shed 5 bases and J shed 0 bases, with 14 bases lying between them. Germline V gene lookup returns CDR1 SGHTA and CDR2 FQGNSA. This CDR3 spans 16 amino acids.

Comment on this clonotype: A read error is possible here, since a much larger clone lies one base away. The chain carries TRBV27 and TRBJ1-2; TRBD1 might be the D (5 bases). Per germline, CDR1 MNHEY and CDR2 SMNVEV (reference sequence). The CDR3 contains 17 residues. CDR3 in DNA: TGTGCCAGCAGTTCCCTACGCCCGACAGTAGCTAACTGTGGCTACACCTTC. Translated, it gives CASSSLRPTVANCGYTF.

At least ten counts were recorded for this clonotype. The V and J genes are TRBV2 and TRBJ2-7; no firm D call. The germline V gene encodes CDR1 SNHLY and CDR2 FYNNEI. The CDR3 is 10 amino acids. V gave up 6 bases and J gave up 4 bases, with 4 bases separating them. CDR3 sequence reads: CASRQYEQYF. The CDR3 region has the DNA TGTGCCAGCAGGCAATACGAGCAGTACTTC.

Ten or more counts support this clonotype. The genes are TRBV7-3 and TRBJ1-4; 7 bases map to TRBD1. Germline values: CDR1 SGHTA, CDR2 FQGTGA. The J segment lost 2 bases and the V segment lost 5 bases, leaving 17 bases of the junction unmatched. The CDR3 covers 19 residues. DNA of the CDR3: TGTGCCAGCAGCGACGAACCGACCTCGGCGACAGGGACTAATGAAAAACTGTTTTTT. As protein: CASSDEPTSATGTNEKLFF.

This clonotype has just a few counts. The chain has TRBV15 and TRBJ1-1; TRBD1 is a possible D gene (5 bases). This CDR3 spans 12 amino acids. The germline V gene encodes CDR1 LNHNV and CDR2 YYDKDF (reference sequence). Trimming pared 6 bases from V and 4 bases from J, leaving 9 bases between. The CDR3 protein is CATRGLGTEAFF. The CDR3 coding sequence is TGTGCCACCAGGGGGCTGGGCACTGAAGCTTTCTTT.

The chain employs TRBV2 and TRBJ2-1, with D possibly being TRBD2 (6 bases). Trimming removed 6 bases at V and 6 bases at J, with 15 bases between. The germline CDR1 and CDR2 sequences are SNHLY and FYNNEI. The CDR3 is 14 amino acids. CDR3 sequence (DNA): TGTGCCAGCAGGACCATAGGAGGGTCCAATGAGCAGTTCTTC. Translated, it gives CASRTIGGSNEQFF.

In this sample, this clonotype turned up many times. This chain uses TRBV19 with TRBJ1-2; D ambiguous. V shed 3 bases and J shed 8 bases, with 16 bases lying between them. CDR1 and CDR2 from the germline V gene are LNHDA and SQIVND (reference sequence). The CDR3 consists of 14 residues. The CDR3 coding sequence is TGTGCCAGTAGTATCTCCGGGTCTGTAGACGGCTACACCTTC. Its translation: CASSISGSVDGYTF.

This clonotype was found many times. The junction shows a germline mismatch at one end, possibly a read error. The chain links TRBV5-1 to TRBJ1-4; tentatively, D is TRBD1 (6 bases). CDR3 length: 18 residues. Germline V gene data show CDR1 as SGHRS and CDR2 as YFSETQ. CDR3 sequence: CASSAGYRVVATNEKLFF. DNA for the CDR3: TGTGCCAGCAGCGCCGGTTACAGGGTCGTTGCAACTAATGAAAAACTGTTTTTT.

This clonotype was seen many times. V usage is TRBV4-1 and J usage is TRBJ2-7, with TRBD2 matching 12 bases. CDR1 and CDR2 from the germline V gene are MGHRA and YSYEKL. This CDR3 contains 19 residues. The ends lost 4 bases at V and 0 bases at J; junction bases unmatched: 13. The CDR3 DNA reads as TGCGCCAGCAGCCCCAGACTAGCGGGGGTGATCCAGACCTCCTACGAGCAGTACTTC. It specifies CASSPRLAGVIQTSYEQYF.

This clonotype was counted at least ten times. The gene calls are TRBV5-6 and TRBJ2-3; the D is unclear. The CDR3 extends over 17 amino acids. Trimming shortened V by 1 base and J by 0 bases, and 15 bases separated the two germline ends. CDR1 and CDR2 from the germline V gene are SGHDT and YYEEEE. In DNA form, the CDR3 reads TGTGCCAGCAGCTTGATGGGCTATTCTTCTAGCACAGATACGCAGTATTTT. Residues: CASSLMGYSSSTDTQYF. The variable domain in full, completed from reference TRBV5-6 and TRBJ2-3, reads DAGVTQSPTHLIKTRGQQVTLRCSPKSGHDTVSWYQQALGQGPQFIFQYYEEEERQRGNFPDRFSGHQFPNYSSELNVNALLLGDSALYLCASSLMGYSSSTDTQYFGPGTRLTVL.

This clonotype showed up many times. CDR3 in amino acids: CASSYSWGLTDTQYF. As DNA, the CDR3 is TGTGCCAGTAGTTACTCATGGGGCTTAACAGATACGCAGTATTTT. The chain has TRBV19 and TRBJ2-3, with D perhaps TRBD1 (5 bases). This CDR3 region has 15 residues. With 5 bases removed from V and 3 bases from J, the gap between germline ends came to 15 bases. Germline CDR1 is LNHDA and CDR2 is SQIVND (reference sequence). The variable domain in full, with the rest retrieved from reference TRBV19 and TRBJ2-3, is DGGITQSPKYLFRKEGQNVTLSCEQNLNHDAMYWYRQDPGQGLRLIYYSQIVNDFQKGDIAEGYSVSREKKESFPLTVTSAQKNPTAFYLCASSYSWGLTDTQYFGPGTRLTVL.

This clonotype came up many times. The chain combines TRBV28 with TRBJ2-7; D perhaps matches TRBD2 (7 bases). Trimming took off 7 bases at V and 0 bases at J, with 13 bases between the two ends. CDR3 length: 14 amino acids. Germline-derived CDR1 and CDR2 are MDHEN and SYDVKM. CDR3 nucleotides: TGTGCCAGCAATCCGGGGGGCAACTCCTACGAGCAGTACTTC. Its translation is CASNPGGNSYEQYF.

Many counts were recorded for this clonotype. The chain combines TRBV27 with TRBJ2-7; TRBD1 matches at 7 bases. The V segment lost 3 bases and the J segment 3 bases; nucleotides outside the gene matches: 14. The germline V gene encodes CDR1 MNHEY and CDR2 SMNVEV (reference sequence). The CDR3 runs to 17 residues. As DNA, the CDR3 is TGTGCCAGCAGTTTCGGGGAAAGGGGGCACCGAAACTACGAGCAGTACTTC. Translated: CASSFGERGHRNYEQYF.

This clonotype was seen repeatedly, ten times or more. At one end, the junction sequence differs from germline, possibly due to a read error. The chain uses TRBV7-7 and TRBJ2-1; D is uncertain. This CDR3 is built from 14 residues. The germline V gene has CDR1 SSHAT and CDR2 FNYEAQ (reference sequence). CDR3 loop: CASSLGFRSAEQFF. The DNA of the CDR3 is TGTGCTAGCAGCTTAGGCTTCCGAAGCGCCGAGCAGTTCTTC. Filled out from reference TRBV7-7 and TRBJ2-1, the complete variable domain reads GAGVSQSPRYKVTKRGQDVTLRCDPISSHATLYWYQQALGQGPEFLTYFNYEAQPDKSGLPSDRFSAERPEGSISTLTIQRTEQRDSAMYRCASSLGFRSAEQFFGPGTRLTVL.

To note about this clonotype: A much larger clone differs from this one at a single base, so this may be a read error. The chain employs TRBV24-1 and TRBJ2-1; the D gene could be TRBD1 or TRBD2 (5 bases each). The ends were cut back, 8 bases at V and 4 bases at J, with 14 bases in the middle. The CDR3 is 14 residues long. Germline values: CDR1 KGHDR, CDR2 SFDVKD. CDR3 bases: TGTGCCACCAATGGGACCCCGGCGTACAATGAGCAGTTCTTC. Protein sequence: CATNGTPAYNEQFF.

This clonotype has a count of ten or more. The chain employs TRBV29-1 and TRBJ1-4; 10 bases agree with TRBD1. Germline lookup yields CDR1 SQVTM and CDR2 ANQGSEA. The CDR3 is made up of 13 amino acids. After removal of 8 bases from V and 6 bases from J, the junction contained 6 bases not matched to a gene. CDR3 nucleotide sequence: TGCAGCTCCTCGACAGGGGGCTATGAAAAACTGTTTTTT. Protein: CSSSTGGYEKLFF.

This clonotype was observed a few times. V usage is TRBV3-1 and J usage is TRBJ2-3, with no clear D. Germline CDR1 and CDR2: LGHDT and YNNKEL (reference sequence). V shed 4 bases and J shed 1 base, with 15 bases lying between them. The CDR3 is 16 amino acids. CDR3 amino acids: CASSRPNGAGTDTQYF. The CDR3 DNA is TGTGCCAGCAGCCGGCCGAACGGCGCCGGCACAGATACGCAGTATTTT.